Described below is a single T cell receptor (beta chain) sequence and its context. The data derive from a study of OX40 agonist ivuxolimab in advanced cancers. The CDR3 contains 16 residues. V lost 2 bases and J 4 bases, leaving 15 bases between the germline ends. Germline CDR1 SGHTA, CDR2 FQGNSA. Assay used: immunoSEQ multiplex PCR; TCRdb lists only in-frame clones, some missing. This sample carries around 80,000 clones, 85% to 90% of them seen once, and the ten largest clones take roughly 2.5%. Sequences were derived from CD4+ or CD8+ T cells sorted from blood, sampled in a trial of the OX40 agonist ivuxolimab. The chain recombines TRBV7-2 with TRBJ2-1; tentatively, D is TRBD1 (6 bases). The TCR originated in an adult with an advanced solid tumor such as melanoma, head and neck, liver or kidney cancer. CDR3: CASSLLGAFPYNEQFF. The CDR3 bases are TGTGCCAGCAGCTTATTGGGGGCCTTCCCTTACAATGAGCAGTTCTTC. The full variable domain, completed using reference TRBV7-2 and TRBJ2-1, is GAGVSQSPSNKVTEKGKDVELRCDPISGHTALYWYRQSLGQGLEFLIYFQGNSAPDKSGLPSDRFSAERTGGSVSTLTIQRTQQEDSAVYLCASSLLGAFPYNEQFFGPGTRLTVL.